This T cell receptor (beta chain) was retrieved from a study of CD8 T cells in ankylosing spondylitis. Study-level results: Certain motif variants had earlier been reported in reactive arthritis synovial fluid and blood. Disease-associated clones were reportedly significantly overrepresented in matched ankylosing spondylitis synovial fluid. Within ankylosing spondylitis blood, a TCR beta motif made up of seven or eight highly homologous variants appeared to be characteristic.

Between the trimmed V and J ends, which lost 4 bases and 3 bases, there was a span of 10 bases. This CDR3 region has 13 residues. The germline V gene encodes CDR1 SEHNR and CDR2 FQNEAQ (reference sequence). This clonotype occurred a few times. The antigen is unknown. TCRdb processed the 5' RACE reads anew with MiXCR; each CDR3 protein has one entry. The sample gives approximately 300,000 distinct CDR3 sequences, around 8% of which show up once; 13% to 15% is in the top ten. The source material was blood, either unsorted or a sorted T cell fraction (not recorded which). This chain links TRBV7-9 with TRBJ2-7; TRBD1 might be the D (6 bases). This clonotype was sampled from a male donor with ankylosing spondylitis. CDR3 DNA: TGTGCCAGCAGCTCGGACAGTCGCTACGAGCAGTACTTC. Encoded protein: CASSSDSRYEQYF. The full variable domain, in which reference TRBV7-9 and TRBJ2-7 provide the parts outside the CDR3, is DTGVSQNPRHKITKRGQNVTFRCDPISEHNRLYWYRQTLGQGPEFLTYFQNEAQLEKSRLLSDRFSAERPKGSFSTLEIQRTEQGDSAMYLCASSSDSRYEQYFGPGTRLTVT.